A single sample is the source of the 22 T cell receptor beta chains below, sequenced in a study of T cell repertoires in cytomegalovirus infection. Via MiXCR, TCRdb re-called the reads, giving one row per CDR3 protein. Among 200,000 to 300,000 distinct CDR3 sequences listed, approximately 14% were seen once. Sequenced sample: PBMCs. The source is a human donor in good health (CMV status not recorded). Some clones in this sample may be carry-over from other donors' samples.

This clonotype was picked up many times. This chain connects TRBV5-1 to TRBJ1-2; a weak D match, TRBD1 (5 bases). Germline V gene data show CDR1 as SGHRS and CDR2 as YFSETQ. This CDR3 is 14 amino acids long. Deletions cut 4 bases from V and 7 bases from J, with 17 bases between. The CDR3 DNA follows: TGCGCCAGCAGCCACGAGGGGCCGACGGGTGGCTACACCTTC. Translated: CASSHEGPTGGYTF.

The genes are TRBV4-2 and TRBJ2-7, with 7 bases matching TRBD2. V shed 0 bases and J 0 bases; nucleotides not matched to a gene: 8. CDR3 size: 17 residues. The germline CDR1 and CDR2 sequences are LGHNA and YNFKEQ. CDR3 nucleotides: TGTGCCAGCAGCCAAGAAGGGTCCGGGACTAACTCCTACGAGCAGTACTTC. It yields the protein CASSQEGSGTNSYEQYF.

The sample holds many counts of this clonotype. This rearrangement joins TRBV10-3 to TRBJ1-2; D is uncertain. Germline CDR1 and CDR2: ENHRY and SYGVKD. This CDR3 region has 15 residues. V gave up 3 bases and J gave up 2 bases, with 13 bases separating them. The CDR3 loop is CAISDKVDSNYGYTF. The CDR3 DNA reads TGTGCCATCAGTGATAAAGTGGACTCGAACTATGGCTACACCTTC.

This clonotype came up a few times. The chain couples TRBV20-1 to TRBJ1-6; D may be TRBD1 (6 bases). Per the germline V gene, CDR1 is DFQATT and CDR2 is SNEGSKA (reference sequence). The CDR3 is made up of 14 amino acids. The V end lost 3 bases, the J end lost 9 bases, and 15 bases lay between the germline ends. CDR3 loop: CSARRGAESSPLHF. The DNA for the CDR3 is TGCAGTGCTAGGCGGGGGGCTGAATCTTCACCCCTCCACTTT.

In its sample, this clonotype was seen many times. This CDR3 reads CASSLAYGNNEQFF. Here the CDR3 DNA reads TGTGCCAGCAGCTTAGCGTACGGGAACAATGAGCAGTTCTTC. The chain links TRBV7-9 to TRBJ2-1; tentatively, D is TRBD2 (5 bases). Trimming shortened V by 0 bases and J by 5 bases, and 8 bases separated the two germline ends. Germline V lookup: CDR1 SEHNR, CDR2 FQNEAQ (reference sequence). There are 14 residues in the CDR3.

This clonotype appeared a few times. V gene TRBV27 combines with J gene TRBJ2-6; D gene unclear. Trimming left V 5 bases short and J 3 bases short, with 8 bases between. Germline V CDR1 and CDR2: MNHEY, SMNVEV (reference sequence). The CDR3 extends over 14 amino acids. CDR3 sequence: CASSPLHGANVLTF. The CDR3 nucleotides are TGTGCCAGCAGTCCCCTCCATGGGGCCAACGTCCTGACTTTC.

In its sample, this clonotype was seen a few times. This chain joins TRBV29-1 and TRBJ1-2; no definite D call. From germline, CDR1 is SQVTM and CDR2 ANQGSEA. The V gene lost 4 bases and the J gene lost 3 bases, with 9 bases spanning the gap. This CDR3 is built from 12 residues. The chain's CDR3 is CSVVRSDYGYTF. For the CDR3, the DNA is TGCAGCGTTGTTAGGTCGGACTATGGCTACACCTTC.

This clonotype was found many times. CDR3 amino acids: CASSPTSEIEETQYF. The CDR3, as DNA: TGTGCCAGCAGCCCCACTAGCGAGATCGAAGAGACCCAGTACTTC. The rearrangement uses TRBV7-2 and TRBJ2-5, with 7 positions matching TRBD2. The CDR3 runs to 15 residues. V was pared by 5 bases and J by 3 bases, with 9 bases of the junction left unmatched. Germline V lookup: CDR1 SGHTA, CDR2 FQGNSA.

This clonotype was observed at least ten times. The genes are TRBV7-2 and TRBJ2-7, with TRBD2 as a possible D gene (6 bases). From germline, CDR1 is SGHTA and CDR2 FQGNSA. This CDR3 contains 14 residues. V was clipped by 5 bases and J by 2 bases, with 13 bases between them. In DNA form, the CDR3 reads TGTGCCAGCAGCAAGACTAGTGTAGCCTACGAGCAGTACTTC. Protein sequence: CASSKTSVAYEQYF.

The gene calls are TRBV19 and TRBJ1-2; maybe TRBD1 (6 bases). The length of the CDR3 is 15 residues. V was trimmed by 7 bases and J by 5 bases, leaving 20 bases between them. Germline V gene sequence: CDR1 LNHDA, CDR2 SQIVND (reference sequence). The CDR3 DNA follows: TGTGCCAGTAAGACGGACAGCCGGGGACGGTATGGCTACACCTTC. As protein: CASKTDSRGRYGYTF. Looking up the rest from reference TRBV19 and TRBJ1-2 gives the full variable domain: DGGITQSPKYLFRKEGQNVTLSCEQNLNHDAMYWYRQDPGQGLRLIYYSQIVNDFQKGDIAEGYSVSREKKESFPLTVTSAQKNPTAFYLCASKTDSRGRYGYTFGSGTRLTVV.

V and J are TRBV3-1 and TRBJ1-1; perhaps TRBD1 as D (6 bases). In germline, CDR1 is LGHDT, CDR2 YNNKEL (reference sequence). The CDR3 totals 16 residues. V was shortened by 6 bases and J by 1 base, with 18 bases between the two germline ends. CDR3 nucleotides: TGTGCCAGCAGGCCTCCGGGACTACAGGGGAACACTGAAGCTTTCTTT. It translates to CASRPPGLQGNTEAFF.

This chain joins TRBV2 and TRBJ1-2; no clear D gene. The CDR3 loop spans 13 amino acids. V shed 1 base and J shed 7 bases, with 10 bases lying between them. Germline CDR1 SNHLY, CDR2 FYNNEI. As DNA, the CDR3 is TGTGCCAGCAGTGAAGGAGGGTTCGGTGGCTACACCTTC. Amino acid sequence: CASSEGGFGGYTF.

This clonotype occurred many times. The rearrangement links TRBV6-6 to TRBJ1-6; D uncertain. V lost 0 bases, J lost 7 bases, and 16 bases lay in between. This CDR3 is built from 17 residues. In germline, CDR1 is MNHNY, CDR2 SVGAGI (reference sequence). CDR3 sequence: CASSYSTSGVGNSPLHF. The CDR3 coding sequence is TGTGCCAGCAGTTACTCGACGAGCGGGGTTGGAAATTCACCCCTCCACTTT.

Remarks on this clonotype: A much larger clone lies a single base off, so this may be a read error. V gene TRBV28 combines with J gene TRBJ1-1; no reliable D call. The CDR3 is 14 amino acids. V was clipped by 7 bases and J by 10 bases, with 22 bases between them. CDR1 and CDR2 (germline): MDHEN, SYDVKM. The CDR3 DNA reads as TGTGCCAGCAACCGACCCGGGGATGGGCGCCCAGCTTTCTTT. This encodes CASNRPGDGRPAFF.

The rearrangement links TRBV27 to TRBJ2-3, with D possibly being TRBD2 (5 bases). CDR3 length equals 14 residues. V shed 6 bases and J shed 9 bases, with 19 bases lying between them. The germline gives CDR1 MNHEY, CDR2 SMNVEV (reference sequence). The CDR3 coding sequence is TGTGCCAGCAGATTGCTTAGCGCGAGTATGACGCAGTATTTT. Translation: CASRLLSASMTQYF.

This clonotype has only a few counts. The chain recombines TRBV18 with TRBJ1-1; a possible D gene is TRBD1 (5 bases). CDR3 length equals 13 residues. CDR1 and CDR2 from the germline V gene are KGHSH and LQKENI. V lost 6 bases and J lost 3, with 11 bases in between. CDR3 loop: CASSTESYTEAFF. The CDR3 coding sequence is TGTGCCAGCTCGACAGAAAGTTACACTGAAGCTTTCTTT.

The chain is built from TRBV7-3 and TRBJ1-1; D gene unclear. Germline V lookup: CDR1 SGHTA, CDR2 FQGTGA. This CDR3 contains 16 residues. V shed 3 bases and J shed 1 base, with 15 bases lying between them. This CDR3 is CASSFIRREKNTEAFF. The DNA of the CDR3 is TGTGCCAGCAGCTTCATTCGAAGGGAAAAGAACACTGAAGCTTTCTTT.

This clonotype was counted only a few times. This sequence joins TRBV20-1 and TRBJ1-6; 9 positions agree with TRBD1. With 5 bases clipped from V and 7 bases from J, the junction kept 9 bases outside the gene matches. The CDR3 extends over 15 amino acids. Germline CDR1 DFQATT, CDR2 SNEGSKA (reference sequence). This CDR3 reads CSADRSTGGNSPLHF. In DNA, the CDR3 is TGCAGTGCTGACCGGTCGACAGGGGGGAATTCACCCCTCCACTTT.

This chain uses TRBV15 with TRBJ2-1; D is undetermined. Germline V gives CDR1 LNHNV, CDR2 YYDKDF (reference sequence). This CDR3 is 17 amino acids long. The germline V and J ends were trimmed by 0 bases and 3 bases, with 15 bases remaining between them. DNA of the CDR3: TGTGCCACCAGCAGAGATCTCCAGACCTCCGACTACAATGAGCAGTTCTTC. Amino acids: CATSRDLQTSDYNEQFF.

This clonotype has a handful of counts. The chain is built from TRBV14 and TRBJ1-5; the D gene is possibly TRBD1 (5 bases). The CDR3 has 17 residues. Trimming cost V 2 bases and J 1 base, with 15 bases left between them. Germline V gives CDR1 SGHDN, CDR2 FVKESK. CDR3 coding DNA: TGTGCCAGCAGCCAAATAATGGAACAGGACAGCAATCAGCCCCAGCATTTT. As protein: CASSQIMEQDSNQPQHF.

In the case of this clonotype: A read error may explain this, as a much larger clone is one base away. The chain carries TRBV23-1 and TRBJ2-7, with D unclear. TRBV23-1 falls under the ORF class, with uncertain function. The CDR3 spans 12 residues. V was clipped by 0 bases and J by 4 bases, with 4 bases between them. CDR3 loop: CASSQSKYEQYF. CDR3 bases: TGCGCCAGCAGTCAATCCAAATACGAGCAGTACTTC.

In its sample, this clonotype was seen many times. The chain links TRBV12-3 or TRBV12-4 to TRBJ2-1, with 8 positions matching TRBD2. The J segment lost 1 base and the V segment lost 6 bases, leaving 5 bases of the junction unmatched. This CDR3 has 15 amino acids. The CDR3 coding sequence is TGTGCCAGCAGCACGGGAGGGGGATCCTACAATGAGCAGTTCTTC. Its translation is CASSTGGGSYNEQFF.